This entry lists 32 T cell receptor beta chains sequenced from one sample in a study of T cells in Graves' hyperthyroidism and ophthalmopathy. TCR beta CDR3 region amplification was performed from RNA transcripts. A set of HTBI primers served as the primers for a first-round RT-PCR of the TCR CDR3. MiXCR, applied by TCRdb to the multiplex PCR reads, yields one record per CDR3 protein. The sample consists of approximately 480,000 distinct CDR3 sequences, 20% to 25% of them appearing once. Specimen: blood. The source of these receptors is a man aged 18 to 35 with Graves' hyperthyroidism.

For this clonotype: With a much larger clone just one base away, this may be a read error. The chain uses TRBV11-2 and TRBJ2-7; TRBD2 is a possible D gene (6 bases). Germline CDR1 reads SGHAT; CDR2 reads FQNNGV. The CDR3 is made up of 15 amino acids. The CDR3, as DNA: TGTGCCATCAGCTTAGACCGGGGACTCTCCTACGAGCAGTACTTC. It translates to CAISLDRGLSYEQYF.

The V call is TRBV19, the J call TRBJ2-1; 10 bases align to TRBD1. Germline CDR1 reads LNHDA; CDR2 reads SQIVND (reference sequence). J was trimmed by 5 bases and V by 7 bases; bases with no gene match: 5. The CDR3 sequence is 14 residues long. This CDR3 reads CASKAGTGDNEQFF. The CDR3 DNA reads as TGTGCCAGTAAGGCCGGGACAGGGGACAATGAGCAGTTCTTC.

This clonotype was counted at least ten times. The rearrangement links TRBV29-1 to TRBJ1-1, with a weak D call TRBD1 (6 bases). Germline CDR1 is SQVTM and CDR2 is ANQGSEA. Trimming pared 0 bases from V and 4 bases from J, leaving 15 bases between. The CDR3 consists of 15 residues. The CDR3 nucleotides read TGCAGCGTTGAAGATCTCGGGGGCGGGAGCACTGAAGCTTTCTTT. This codes for CSVEDLGGGSTEAFF.

On this clonotype: This may come from a read error, since a much larger clone is one base off. This rearrangement joins TRBV19 to TRBJ1-5; 9 positions agree with TRBD1. Germline CDR1 LNHDA, CDR2 SQIVND (reference sequence). The CDR3 totals 16 residues. The DNA of the CDR3 is TGTGCCTGTAGTATGGGACAGGGCGACGGCAATCAGCCCCAGCATTTT. Protein: CACSMGQGDGNQPQHF.

The chain carries TRBV6-5 and TRBJ2-7; TRBD1 matches at 7 bases. Germline V CDR1 and CDR2: MNHEY, SVGAGI. This CDR3 contains 16 residues. V was clipped by 2 bases and J by 3 bases; unmatched bases: 10. The CDR3 region is CASSYPGQRLGYEQYF. The CDR3 coding sequence is TGTGCCAGCAGTTACCCGGGACAGAGGTTGGGCTACGAGCAGTACTTC.

This sequence joins TRBV20-1 and TRBJ1-1; D remains ambiguous. V was clipped by 7 bases and J by 0 bases, with 6 bases between them. The length of the CDR3 is 11 residues. Germline CDR1 is DFQATT and CDR2 is SNEGSKA (reference sequence). The CDR3 DNA reads as TGCAGTGGGAGGGTGAACACTGAAGCTTTCTTT. Translation: CSGRVNTEAFF.

This chain joins TRBV14 and TRBJ2-7, with 7 nucleotides matching TRBD1. The CDR3 spans 17 residues. From germline, CDR1 is SGHDN and CDR2 FVKESK. Trimming removed 4 bases from V and 4 bases from J; junction bases left unmatched: 16. This CDR3 reads CASSPRTGAKRRYEQYF. DNA of the CDR3: TGTGCCAGCAGCCCTCGGACAGGAGCCAAGCGCAGGTACGAGCAGTACTTC.

The chain is built from TRBV5-6 and TRBJ1-1, with D perhaps TRBD1 (5 bases). Trimming cost V 9 bases and J 2 bases, with 17 bases left between them. Germline lookup yields CDR1 SGHDT and CDR2 YYEEEE. The CDR3 consists of 14 residues. CDR3 protein: CATALRGPNTEAFF. The DNA for the CDR3 is TGTGCCACCGCACTTCGGGGCCCCAACACTGAAGCTTTCTTT.

This clonotype was counted a few times. V usage is TRBV20-1 and J usage is TRBJ2-7, with D hard to call. The CDR3 runs to 11 residues. Germline V CDR1 and CDR2: DFQATT, SNEGSKA (reference sequence). V lost 3 bases and J 1 base, leaving 4 bases between the germline ends. The CDR3 nucleotides read TGCAGTGCTAGGCCTTCCTACGAGCAGTACTTC. Translating it yields CSARPSYEQYF.

This clonotype was picked up many times. The chain employs TRBV19 and TRBJ1-5; D is possibly TRBD1 (6 bases). Trimming shortened V by 5 bases and J by 0 bases, and 11 bases separated the two germline ends. CDR3 length equals 15 residues. Germline V CDR1 and CDR2: LNHDA, SQIVND (reference sequence). CDR3 nucleotide sequence: TGTGCCAGTAGTCAACAGGGTGGTAGCAATCAGCCCCAGCATTTT. Translated: CASSQQGGSNQPQHF.

This clonotype was counted many times. The chain joins TRBV4-1 to TRBJ2-5; a possible D gene is TRBD1 (6 bases). CDR1 is MGHRA and CDR2 is YSYEKL in the germline V gene. The CDR3 length is 15 residues. Trimming stripped 2 bases from V and 3 bases from J, with 13 bases between. CDR3 loop: CASSQLGRGEETQYF. The CDR3 bases are TGCGCCAGCAGCCAACTCGGCAGGGGAGAAGAGACCCAGTACTTC.

This clonotype was seen at least ten times. This chain joins TRBV6-1 and TRBJ2-4; D uncertain. The germline V gene has CDR1 MNHNS and CDR2 SASEGT. This CDR3 is 16 amino acids long. V lost 1 base and J 0 bases, leaving 10 bases between the germline ends. The CDR3 protein is CASSEGEHLAKNIQYF. DNA of the CDR3: TGTGCCAGCAGTGAAGGAGAACACCTAGCCAAAAACATTCAGTACTTC.

CDR3 residues: CASSRLVAETQYF. CDR3 bases: TGTGCCAGCAGCCGACTAGTTGCAGAGACCCAGTACTTC. The V and J genes are TRBV12-3 or TRBV12-4 and TRBJ2-5; D might be TRBD2 (6 bases). The CDR3 spans 13 residues. Between the trimmed V and J ends, which lost 6 bases and 4 bases, there was a span of 12 bases.

This clonotype was seen ten or more times. This chain links TRBV28 with TRBJ1-5; D not resolved. Looked up from germline, CDR1 is MDHEN and CDR2 is SYDVKM. The CDR3 contains 13 residues. Trimming removed 6 bases from V and 9 bases from J, with 15 bases in between. The CDR3, as DNA: TGTGCCAGCAGGGACCTCGGGGTCGGGCCCCAGCATTTT. This sequence encodes CASRDLGVGPQHF.

This clonotype was observed a few times. The chain recombines TRBV28 with TRBJ1-1, with D perhaps TRBD1 (6 bases). The CDR3 extends over 15 amino acids. In germline, CDR1 is MDHEN, CDR2 SYDVKM. Deletions cut 5 bases from V and 1 base from J, with 14 bases between. In DNA, the CDR3 is TGTGCCAGCAGTGCTCCACGGGGGGCGAACACTGAAGCTTTCTTT. Amino acid sequence: CASSAPRGANTEAFF.

The chain uses TRBV11-1 and TRBJ1-1; D call uncertain. Germline V lookup: CDR1 SGHAT, CDR2 FQDESV (reference sequence). The CDR3 is made up of 14 amino acids. Deletions cut 5 bases from V and 0 bases from J, with 10 bases between. CDR3 region: CASSPVGMNTEAFF. DNA of the CDR3: TGTGCCAGCAGCCCCGTCGGAATGAACACTGAAGCTTTCTTT.

This clonotype was detected many times. The rearrangement joins TRBV15 to TRBJ1-5; D may be TRBD1 (5 bases). Germline-derived CDR1 and CDR2 are LNHNV and YYDKDF (reference sequence). The CDR3 loop spans 16 amino acids. V lost 0 bases, J lost 4 bases, and 13 bases lay in between. CDR3 nucleotides: TGTGCCACCAGCAGAGATCACCCCAGGGCAAATCAGCCCCAGCATTTT. Translation gives CATSRDHPRANQPQHF.

This chain joins TRBV12-3 or TRBV12-4 and TRBJ1-2, with TRBD1 as a possible D gene (5 bases). The CDR3 runs 13 residues. Trimming removed 3 bases from V and 4 bases from J, with 9 bases in between. In DNA form, the CDR3 reads TGTGCCAGCAGTTTCGGGGGATTCTATGGCTACACCTTC. Its translation is CASSFGGFYGYTF.

This clonotype was seen at least ten times. The chain joins TRBV6-5 to TRBJ2-7, with D perhaps TRBD1 (5 bases). This CDR3 contains 13 residues. CDR1 MNHEY and CDR2 SVGAGI come from the germline V gene. Trimming shortened V by 5 bases and J by 4 bases, and 12 bases separated the two germline ends. DNA of the CDR3: TGTGCCAGCAGTAACAGGTTCCCTTACGAGCAGTACTTC. Translation: CASSNRFPYEQYF.

This clonotype was observed at least ten times. The J gene is TRBJ2-2, the V gene TRBV12-3 or TRBV12-4, with 9 bases lining up with TRBD1. The J segment lost 5 bases and the V segment lost 1 base, leaving 8 bases of the junction unmatched. CDR3 length: 17 residues. DNA of the CDR3: TGTGCCAGCAGTTTAGGAGCCGGGACAGGGAGAACCGGGGAGCTGTTTTTT. This translates into CASSLGAGTGRTGELFF.

This clonotype was observed many times. CDR3 nucleotides: TGTGCCAGCGGATTCGGCACTGAAGCTTTCTTT. Residues: CASGFGTEAFF. V and J are TRBV2 and TRBJ1-1; no clear D gene. The CDR3 totals 11 residues. V lost 8 bases and J lost 4, with 8 bases in between. Germline V CDR1 and CDR2: SNHLY, FYNNEI.

This clonotype was detected many times. The V and J genes are TRBV19 and TRBJ1-5; perhaps TRBD1 as D (5 bases). Trimming removed 3 bases at V and 5 bases at J, with 17 bases between. Germline-derived CDR1 and CDR2 are LNHDA and SQIVND (reference sequence). The CDR3 extends over 16 amino acids. CDR3 sequence (DNA): TGTGCCAGTAGTATGGAGGGGTTTCGGTTACATCAGCCCCAGCATTTT. It encodes CASSMEGFRLHQPQHF.

This sequence joins TRBV12-3 or TRBV12-4 and TRBJ1-5; no clear D gene. Trimming removed 7 bases at V and 3 bases at J, with 19 bases between. This CDR3 has 16 residues. The CDR3 region has the DNA TGTGCCAGCACCAGCGACCCCGGGATCTTCAATCAGCCCCAGCATTTT. It encodes CASTSDPGIFNQPQHF.

This clonotype was seen many times. The chain is built from TRBV11-2 and TRBJ2-5; 10 bases map to TRBD2. The germline gives CDR1 SGHAT, CDR2 FQNNGV. Trimming took 1 base from V and 5 from J; bases not matched to a gene: 10. The CDR3 is 17 amino acids. The CDR3 protein is CASSLGRASGGLETQYF. The CDR3 DNA follows: TGTGCCAGCAGCTTAGGGAGGGCTAGCGGGGGTCTGGAGACCCAGTACTTC.

This clonotype was observed at least ten times. This sequence joins TRBV27 and TRBJ1-1; 7 positions agree with TRBD1. V lost 3 bases and J lost 5; bases outside the gene matches: 6. This CDR3 is built from 14 residues. Germline-derived CDR1 and CDR2 are MNHEY and SMNVEV (reference sequence). As DNA, the CDR3 is TGTGCCAGCAGTTTCCATTTCAGGGGGACTGAAGCTTTCTTT. This encodes CASSFHFRGTEAFF.

J is TRBJ2-5 and V is TRBV19; D is undetermined. This CDR3 contains 14 residues. V dropped 4 bases and J dropped 5 bases, with 14 bases sitting between them. Germline V gene data show CDR1 as LNHDA and CDR2 as SQIVND (reference sequence). The CDR3 reads CASSSGPTGETQYF. In DNA form, the CDR3 reads TGTGCCAGTAGTAGTGGCCCCACCGGCGAGACCCAGTACTTC.

This clonotype was detected many times. The gene calls are TRBV30 and TRBJ2-2, with 9 bases aligning to TRBD1. CDR3 length equals 16 residues. CDR1 and CDR2 (germline): GTSNPN, SVGIG (reference sequence). With V trimmed by 0 bases and J by 6 bases, 8 bases remained unmatched. The CDR3 region has the DNA TGTGCCTGGAGTGTACCTGGGGACAGGGTTGCCGGGGAGCTGTTTTTT. This gives the protein CAWSVPGDRVAGELFF. The whole variable domain, filled in from reference TRBV30 and TRBJ2-2, reads SQTIHQWPATLVQPVGSPLSLECTVEGTSNPNLYWYRQAAGRGLQLLFYSVGIGQISSEVPQNLSASRPQDRQFILSSKKLLLSDSGFYLCAWSVPGDRVAGELFFGEGSRLTVL.

This clonotype was counted many times. The V call is TRBV7-9, the J call TRBJ1-1, with D possibly matching TRBD1 (5 bases). The CDR3 extends over 14 amino acids. The V gene's germline CDR1 is SEHNR and CDR2 FQNEAQ (reference sequence). Trimming took 1 base from V and 11 from J, leaving 17 bases between them. CDR3 protein: CASSLEVQGSPAFF. DNA for the CDR3: TGTGCCAGCAGCTTAGAGGTCCAGGGCTCACCGGCTTTCTTT. Full variable domain (remainder filled in from reference TRBV7-9 and TRBJ1-1): DTGVSQNPRHKITKRGQNVTFRCDPISEHNRLYWYRQTLGQGPEFLTYFQNEAQLEKSRLLSDRFSAERPKGSFSTLEIQRTEQGDSAMYLCASSLEVQGSPAFFGQGTRLTVV.

The V gene is TRBV19, the J gene TRBJ2-2; D might be TRBD2 (6 bases). Germline lookup yields CDR1 LNHDA and CDR2 SQIVND (reference sequence). With 7 bases removed from V and 5 bases from J, the gap between germline ends came to 14 bases. CDR3 length: 14 residues. The CDR3 nucleotides are TGTGCCAGTAAGAGGGAGGAGTCAACCGGGGAGCTGTTTTTT. This encodes CASKREESTGELFF.

The rearrangement joins TRBV27 to TRBJ1-2, with a possible D match to TRBD1 (6 bases). The CDR3 has 14 amino acids. In germline, CDR1 is MNHEY, CDR2 SMNVEV (reference sequence). V lost 2 bases to trimming and J lost 5 bases, with 12 bases between them. Here the CDR3 reads CASSLRGVGYGYTF. For the CDR3, the DNA is TGTGCCAGCAGTTTAAGGGGGGTCGGGTATGGCTACACCTTC.

A remark on this clonotype: A read error is possible here, since a much larger clone lies one base away. This chain links TRBV4-1 with TRBJ1-2, with a tentative D call TRBD1 (5 bases). The CDR3 is made up of 14 amino acids. Germline assignment: CDR1 MGHRA and CDR2 YSYEKL. Trimming stripped 1 base from V and 9 bases from J, with 15 bases between. The CDR3 sequence is CASSQVGRDRCYTF. CDR3 sequence (DNA): TGCGCCAGCAGCCAAGTAGGAAGGGACCGGTGCTACACCTTC.

This clonotype has at least ten counts. Here the CDR3 DNA reads TGCAGTGCTCACAGGGGGCGAACCGTCGGTGAAGCTTTCTTT. This gives the protein CSAHRGRTVGEAFF. The chain couples TRBV20-1 to TRBJ1-1; 9 nucleotides align to TRBD1. V lost 5 bases to trimming and J lost 7 bases; unmatched junction nucleotides: 11. This CDR3 is built from 14 residues. Germline V gives CDR1 DFQATT, CDR2 SNEGSKA (reference sequence).